This T cell receptor (beta chain) emerged from a study of identical twins. In its sample, this clonotype was seen many times. The length of the CDR3 is 13 residues. V was pared by 5 bases and J by 3 bases, with 14 bases between. Germline-derived CDR1 and CDR2 are DFQATT and SNEGSKA (reference sequence). In TCRdb, the 5' RACE reads were re-called with MiXCR into one record per CDR3 protein. Here the sample spans 240,000 or so distinct CDR3 sequences, about 13% being singletons. The same sample was also studied in work on yellow fever vaccine responses in identical twins.

Sequenced input: memory (CD45RO+) T cells sorted from blood. This sequence joins TRBV20-1 and TRBJ2-7, with D maybe TRBD2 (6 bases). The TCR sequence derives from a young woman in good health. The CDR3 here is CSAPLGGLYEQYF. In DNA form, the CDR3 reads TGCAGTGCTCCGTTAGGAGGGCTCTACGAGCAGTACTTC.